The clone carrying this TCR beta chain has just a few counts. The sample originates from a study of blood T cell repertoires in COVID-19. Original handling: Estimation of nucleated cell counts was performed using reference gene primer amplification. The data were produced by immunoSEQ multiplex PCR, yet TCRdb's version contains in-frame clones alone and is incomplete. That table is the source of V, J and clone size, and D and trimming were worked out from the DNA. The sample records approximately 140,000 clones, roughly 80% being singletons. Clinical histories supplied by participants themselves formed the basis of cohort assignment. Per germline, CDR1 KGHDR and CDR2 SFDVKD. CDR3 size: 20 residues. The V segment lost 1 base and the J segment 0 bases; nucleotides outside the gene matches: 11.

The chain has TRBV24-1 and TRBJ1-5, with 10 nucleotides matching TRBD1. The sequenced sample consisted of PBMCs or T cells enriched from blood (not recorded which). This receptor was taken from a man in his forties with acute COVID-19. CDR3 nucleotide sequence: TGTGCCACCAGTGATTTACGGACAGGGGGTGAACCCAATAGCAATCAGCCCCAGCATTTT. This sequence encodes CATSDLRTGGEPNSNQPQHF.